This T cell receptor beta chain came from a study of T cell clones after liver transplantation. The germline V gene encodes CDR1 LNHDA and CDR2 SQIVND (reference sequence). CDR3 length: 16 residues. The V and J ends lost 5 bases and 0 bases, in that order; junction bases with no gene match: 6. Repertoires were generated with immunoSEQ multiplex PCR, while TCRdb's copy carries only in-frame clones and drops some. The table shows 60,000 or so clones, with about 70% occurring only once. This specimen consisted of CD4+ T cells from blood, obtained at the 22-month timepoint. This clonotype was sampled from a human patient who received a liver transplant. The graft donor may be the source of some T cells. V usage is TRBV19 and J usage is TRBJ2-3; 9 bases align to TRBD2. The CDR3 nucleotides are TGTGCCAGTAGTGAGACCGGGACTAGCAGCACAGATACGCAGTATTTT. It codes for CASSETGTSSTDTQYF.